The sequence of this T cell receptor beta chain was determined in a study of blood T cell repertoires in COVID-19. All enrollees were about 18 to 100 years old and from approximately 24 US areas. In assigning cohorts, the study relied on participant-reported clinical history. TCRdb keeps only in-frame clones here, not all; method: immunoSEQ multiplex PCR. The table records fewer than 300,000 clones, around 86% of them present only once. CDR1 and CDR2 from the germline V gene are GTSNPN and SVGIG (reference sequence). Trimming stripped 0 bases from V and 0 bases from J, with 9 bases between. CDR3 length: 14 amino acids.

Sequenced sample: PBMCs or T cells enriched from blood (not recorded which). This sequence was found in a man between 18 and 35 years old who had recovered from COVID-19. The chain combines TRBV30 with TRBJ2-7; D might be TRBD1 (6 bases). CDR3 region: CAWSVRGSSYEQYF. The CDR3 bases are TGTGCCTGGAGTGTAAGGGGGAGCTCCTACGAGCAGTACTTC.